Sequencing of this T cell receptor beta chain was carried out in a study of blood T cell repertoires in COVID-19. Study-wide background: The samples span acute and convalescent COVID-19 from the United States, Italy and Spain.

The CDR3 sequence is 12 residues long. V shed 5 bases and J shed 3 bases, with 8 bases lying between them. As processed by the authors: Estimates of nucleated cell counts were drawn from the amplification of reference gene primers. TCRdb's table, derived via immunoSEQ multiplex PCR, lists solely in-frame clones and lacks some. From that table come the V and J calls and clone size; the DNA was used to work out D and trimming. The table lists roughly 150,000 clones, about 80% of them singletons. The chain carries TRBV12-3 or TRBV12-4 and TRBJ2-7; tentatively, D is TRBD2 (5 bases). Sequenced input: peripheral blood. The receptor's source is a man between 65 and 85 years old with active or convalescent COVID-19. The CDR3 protein is CASSKAGYEQYF. The CDR3 DNA follows: TGTGCCAGCAGTAAGGCGGGCTACGAGCAGTACTTC.